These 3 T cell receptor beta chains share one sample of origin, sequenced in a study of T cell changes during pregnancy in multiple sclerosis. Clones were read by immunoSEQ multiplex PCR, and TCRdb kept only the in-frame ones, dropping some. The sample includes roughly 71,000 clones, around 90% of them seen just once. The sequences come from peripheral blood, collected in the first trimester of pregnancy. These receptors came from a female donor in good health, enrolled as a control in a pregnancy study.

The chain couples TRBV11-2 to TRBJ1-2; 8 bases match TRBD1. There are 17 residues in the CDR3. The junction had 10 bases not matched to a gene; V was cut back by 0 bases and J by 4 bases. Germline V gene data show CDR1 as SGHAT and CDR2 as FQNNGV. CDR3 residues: CASSLDPRQGLGYGYTF. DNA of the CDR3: TGTGCCAGCAGCTTAGATCCTCGACAGGGGCTCGGCTATGGCTACACCTTC. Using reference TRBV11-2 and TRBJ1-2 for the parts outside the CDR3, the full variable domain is EAGVAQSPRYKIIEKRQSVAFWCNPISGHATLYWYQQILGQGPKLLIQFQNNGVVDDSQLPKDRFSAERLKGVDSTLKIQPAKLEDSAVYLCASSLDPRQGLGYGYTFGSGTRLTVV.

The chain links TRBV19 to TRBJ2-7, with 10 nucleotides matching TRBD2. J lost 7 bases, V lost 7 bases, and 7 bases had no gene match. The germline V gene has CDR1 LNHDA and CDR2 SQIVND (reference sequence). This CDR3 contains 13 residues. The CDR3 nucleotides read TGTGCCAGTACTAGCGGGAGAGGGAGAGAGCAGTACTTC. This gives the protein CASTSGRGREQYF.

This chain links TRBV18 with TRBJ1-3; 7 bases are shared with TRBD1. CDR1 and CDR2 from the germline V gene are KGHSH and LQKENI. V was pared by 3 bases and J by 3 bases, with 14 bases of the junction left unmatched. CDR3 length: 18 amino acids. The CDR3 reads CASSPLAEGARLGNTIYF. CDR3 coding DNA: TGTGCCAGCTCACCTTTGGCAGAGGGGGCCAGACTTGGAAACACCATATATTTT.